A single TCR beta chain is shown here with its context. The data stem from a study of blood T cell repertoires in COVID-19. This CDR3 has 14 residues. The V gene's germline CDR1 is MNHEY and CDR2 SVGEGT. Trimming stripped 2 bases from V and 8 bases from J, with 12 bases between. Sequencing was performed with immunoSEQ multiplex PCR; in TCRdb, only in-frame clones are kept and a portion is missing. The table includes 100,000 or so clones, 75% to 90% detected once. Sequencing used peripheral blood. The source of this sequence is a human donor in a cohort sampled during active COVID-19. The V gene is TRBV6-2 or TRBV6-3, the J gene TRBJ1-4, with D hard to call. CDR3 nucleotide sequence: TGTGCCAGCAGTTACCGGGAATCACGGGAAAAACTGTTTTTT. It is translated as CASSYRESREKLFF.